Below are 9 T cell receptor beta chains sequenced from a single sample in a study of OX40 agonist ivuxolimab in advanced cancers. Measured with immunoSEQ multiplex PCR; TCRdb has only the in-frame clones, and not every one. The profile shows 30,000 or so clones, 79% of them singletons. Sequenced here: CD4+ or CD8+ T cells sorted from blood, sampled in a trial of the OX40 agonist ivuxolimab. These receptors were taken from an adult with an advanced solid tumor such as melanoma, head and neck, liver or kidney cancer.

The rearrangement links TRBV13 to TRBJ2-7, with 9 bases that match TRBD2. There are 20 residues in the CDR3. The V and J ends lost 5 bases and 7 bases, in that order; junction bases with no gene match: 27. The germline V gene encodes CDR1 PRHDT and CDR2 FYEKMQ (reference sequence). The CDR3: CASSRTGSSGTSRGYDEQYF. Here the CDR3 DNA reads TGTGCCAGCAGCCGAACGGGATCTAGCGGGACCTCACGGGGTTACGATGAGCAGTACTTC.

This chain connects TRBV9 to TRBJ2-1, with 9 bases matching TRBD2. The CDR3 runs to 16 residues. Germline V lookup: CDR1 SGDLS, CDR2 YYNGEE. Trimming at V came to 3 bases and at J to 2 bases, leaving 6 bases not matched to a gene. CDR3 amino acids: CASSGHSGSPYNEQFF. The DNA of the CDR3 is TGTGCCAGCAGCGGACATAGCGGGAGCCCCTACAATGAGCAGTTCTTC. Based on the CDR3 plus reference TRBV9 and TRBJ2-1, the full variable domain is DSGVTQTPKHLITATGQRVTLRCSPRSGDLSVYWYQQSLDQGLQFLIQYYNGEERAKGNILERFSAQQFPDLHSELNLSSLELGDSALYFCASSGHSGSPYNEQFFGPGTRLTVL.

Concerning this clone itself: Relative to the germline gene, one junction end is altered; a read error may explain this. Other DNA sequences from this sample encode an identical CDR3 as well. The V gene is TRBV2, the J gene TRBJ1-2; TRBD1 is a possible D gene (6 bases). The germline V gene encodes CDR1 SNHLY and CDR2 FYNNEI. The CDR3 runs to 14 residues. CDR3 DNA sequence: TGTGCCAGCAGCCCCCGGGCAGGGACATCCCCTACTGACTTC. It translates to CASSPRAGTSPTDF.

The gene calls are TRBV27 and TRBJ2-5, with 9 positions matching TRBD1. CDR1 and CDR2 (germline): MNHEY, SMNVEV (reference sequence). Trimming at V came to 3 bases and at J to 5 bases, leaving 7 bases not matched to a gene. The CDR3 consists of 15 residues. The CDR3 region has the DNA TGTGCCAGCAGTTTCAGGGGACAGGGTTGGGAGACCCAGTACTTC. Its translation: CASSFRGQGWETQYF.

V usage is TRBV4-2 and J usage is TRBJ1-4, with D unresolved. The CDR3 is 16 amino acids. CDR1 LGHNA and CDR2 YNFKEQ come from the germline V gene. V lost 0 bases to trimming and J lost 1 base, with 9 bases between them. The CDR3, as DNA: TGTGCCAGCAGCCAAGAGAGGCAACGAACTAATGAAAAACTGTTTTTT. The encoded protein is CASSQERQRTNEKLFF.

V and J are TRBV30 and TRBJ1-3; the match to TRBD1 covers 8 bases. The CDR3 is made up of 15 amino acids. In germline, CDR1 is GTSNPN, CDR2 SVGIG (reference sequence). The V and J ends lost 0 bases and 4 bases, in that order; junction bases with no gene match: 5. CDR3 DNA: TGTGCCTGGAGTGTAGGGGGGACAGGAGGAAACACCATATATTTT. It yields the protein CAWSVGGTGGNTIYF.

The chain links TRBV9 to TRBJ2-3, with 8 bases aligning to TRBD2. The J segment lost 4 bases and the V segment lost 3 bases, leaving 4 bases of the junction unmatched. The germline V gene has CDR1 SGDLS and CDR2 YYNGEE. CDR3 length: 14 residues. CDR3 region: CASSAGGGPDTQYF. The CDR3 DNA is TGTGCCAGCAGCGCCGGGGGGGGACCAGATACGCAGTATTTT.

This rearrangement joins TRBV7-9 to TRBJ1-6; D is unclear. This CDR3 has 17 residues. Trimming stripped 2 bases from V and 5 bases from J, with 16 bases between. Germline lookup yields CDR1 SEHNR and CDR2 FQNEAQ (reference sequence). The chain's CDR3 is CASSLKSRTSNNSPLHF. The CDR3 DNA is TGTGCCAGCAGCTTAAAGTCCAGGACTTCAAATAATTCACCCCTCCACTTT.

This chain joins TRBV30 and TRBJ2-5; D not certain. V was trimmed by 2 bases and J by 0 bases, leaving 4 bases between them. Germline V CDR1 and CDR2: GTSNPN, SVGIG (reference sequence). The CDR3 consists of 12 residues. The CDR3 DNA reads TGTGCCTGGAGTCAGAACCAAGAGACCCAGTACTTC. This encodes CAWSQNQETQYF. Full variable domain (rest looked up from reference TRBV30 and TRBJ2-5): SQTIHQWPATLVQPVGSPLSLECTVEGTSNPNLYWYRQAAGRGLQLLFYSVGIGQISSEVPQNLSASRPQDRQFILSSKKLLLSDSGFYLCAWSQNQETQYFGPGTRLLVL.